This is a list of T cell receptor beta chains from one sample in a study of neurological immune-mediated disorders. TCRdb used MiXCR to reprocess the 5' RACE reads, holding one entry per CDR3 protein. The sample holds nearly 60,000 distinct CDR3 sequences; about 3.7% are singletons and the top ten take approximately 6.6%. Input material: PBMCs. The receptors here all came from a woman aged 55-75 years with multiple sclerosis. The CDR3 runs from the conserved cysteine through the conserved F or W. A D gene is named only where the DNA matches it firmly. Clone size is stated in some rows and not others, as once, few, many or a class when expanded.

d_call | j_call | clone_size | v_call | cdr3_nt | cdr3_aa
- | TRBJ2-7 | many | TRBV4-1 | TGCGCCAGCAGCCAAGATCGAGCTAACCCCTACGAGCAGTACTTC | CASSQDRANPYEQYF
TRBD1 | TRBJ2-2 | many | TRBV9 | TGTGCCAGCAGTTCCCGGACAGGGAACCTACTGAACACCGGGGAGCTGTTTTTT | CASSSRTGNLLNTGELFF
- | TRBJ2-1 | many | TRBV6-2/TRBV6-3 | TGTGCCAGCAGTTACTCGGTCCAGGGAAAATACAATGAGCAGTTCTTC | CASSYSVQGKYNEQFF
TRBD2 | TRBJ2-3 | many | TRBV12-3/TRBV12-4 | TGTGCCAGCAGCTGGGGACTAGCGGGGGGCACAGATACGCAGTATTTT | CASSWGLAGGTDTQYF
- | TRBJ1-1 | many | TRBV3-1 | TGTGCCAGCAGCCAAGGAGATGAAGCTTTCTTT | CASSQGDEAFF
TRBD2 | TRBJ2-5 | many | TRBV5-1 | TGCGCCAGCACCCTCCACCTGGGACTAGGGCAAGAGACCCAGTACTTC | CASTLHLGLGQETQYF
TRBD2 | TRBJ2-7 | many | TRBV5-1 | TGCGCCAGCAGCCCCCGGGGGGGCGGAGAGCAGTACTTC | CASSPRGGGEQYF
TRBD2 | TRBJ2-1 | many | TRBV7-9 | TGTGCCAGCAGCTCAACTACAGCGGGAGGGGATGAGCAGTTCTTC | CASSSTTAGGDEQFF
- | TRBJ2-3 | many | TRBV6-6 | TGTGCCAGCGCCCTAGGAGGGTTAGGGTATTTT | CASALGGLGYF
TRBD1 | TRBJ2-1 | many | TRBV29-1 | TGCAGCGTAGCAGGGACAGGAAAGGGGTACAATGAGCAGTTCTTC | CSVAGTGKGYNEQFF
- | TRBJ2-5 | many | TRBV5-6 | TGTGCCAGCAGCTTGGTTCCCAGGAGAGAAGAGACCCAGTACTTC | CASSLVPRREETQYF
- | TRBJ2-5 | many | TRBV20-1 | TGCAGTGCTAGAGATCTACTGCTGCAAGAGACCCAGTACTTC | CSARDLLLQETQYF
- | TRBJ2-7 | - | TRBV7-8 | TGTGCCAGCAGCGAGAGGGGGGACGGCCCCTACGAGCAGTACTTC | CASSERGDGPYEQYF
- | TRBJ2-3 | many | TRBV7-2 | TGTGCCAGCAGCTTAATCGGGACTCCGTATTTT | CASSLIGTPYF
- | TRBJ2-3 | - | TRBV29-1 | TGCAGCGGAGGGGTGGCGGATACGCAGTATTTT | CSGGVADTQYF
- | TRBJ1-5 | - | TRBV15 | TGTGCCACCAGCAGAGATTTCGGGGGAGCTAAGACCCAGAATTTT | CATSRDFGGAKTQNF
TRBD1 | TRBJ2-4 | many | TRBV6-5 | TGTGCCAGCAGCCGAAGACAGGGGGCCAAAAACATTCAGTACTTC | CASSRRQGAKNIQYF